Below are 14 T cell receptor beta chains sequenced from a single sample in a study of identical twins. From the 5' RACE reads, TCRdb called clonotypes with MiXCR, one entry per CDR3 protein. The sample consists of approximately 210,000 distinct CDR3 sequences, over 8% of them appearing once. Sequenced material: memory (CD45RO+) T cells sorted from blood. The source of these receptors is a woman under 30 in good health.

On this clonotype itself: A much larger clonotype is one base distant, so this may be a read error. The chain recombines TRBV5-5 with TRBJ2-1; 7 bases agree with TRBD1. Germline V CDR1 and CDR2: SGHKS, YYEKEE (reference sequence). There are 14 residues in the CDR3. CDR3 nucleotides: TGTGCCAGCAGCAAGGGGGCCTCCGACAATGAGCAGTTCTTC. This encodes CASSKGASDNEQFF.

The rearrangement uses TRBV11-1 and TRBJ2-1, with 9 bases identical to TRBD2. From germline, CDR1 is SGHAT and CDR2 FQDESV (reference sequence). With 6 bases clipped from V and 5 bases from J, the junction kept 14 bases outside the gene matches. The CDR3 totals 17 residues. The CDR3 here is CASRHAVSGSRHNEQFF. In DNA form, the CDR3 reads TGTGCCAGCAGACATGCCGTTAGCGGGAGCCGGCACAATGAGCAGTTCTTC.

This clonotype was seen repeatedly, ten times or more. The chain couples TRBV6-1 to TRBJ1-1, with TRBD1 matching 7 bases. Trimming at V came to 6 bases and at J to 1 base, leaving 2 bases not matched to a gene. This CDR3 contains 13 residues. Germline V gives CDR1 MNHNS, CDR2 SASEGT. This CDR3 is CASSRTGNTEAFF. As DNA, the CDR3 is TGTGCCAGCAGCCGGACAGGGAACACTGAAGCTTTCTTT.

The sample holds a few counts of this clonotype. V and J are TRBV6-1 and TRBJ1-1; weak D call: TRBD1 (5 bases). Trimming cost V 5 bases and J 1 base, with 11 bases left between them. This CDR3 is 14 amino acids long. Germline CDR1 and CDR2: MNHNS and SASEGT. This chain's CDR3 is CASSRQIRNTEAFF. CDR3 bases: TGTGCCAGCAGTAGACAGATACGGAACACTGAAGCTTTCTTT.

The CDR3 reads CASSFRGIYTF. CDR3 nucleotide sequence: TGTGCCAGCAGTTTTAGGGGAATCTACACCTTC. The chain is built from TRBV12-3 or TRBV12-4 and TRBJ1-2; a possible D gene is TRBD1 (5 bases). V was trimmed by 3 bases and J by 10 bases, leaving 9 bases between them. The CDR3 spans 11 residues.

Notes on this clonotype: An end of the junction differs from the germline gene, which may be a read error. The genes are TRBV6-1 and TRBJ1-4; TRBD1 might be the D (6 bases). This CDR3 region has 13 residues. Germline V gene sequence: CDR1 MNHNS, CDR2 SASEGT. In DNA, the CDR3 is TGTACCAGCAGTGAGAGGACAGCTGAAAAACTGTTTTTT. It encodes CTSSERTAEKLFF.

The CDR3 region has the DNA TGCGCCAGCCACGGGGACAGTTCGGGCACTGAAGCTTTCTTT. As protein: CASHGDSSGTEAFF. The chain couples TRBV5-1 to TRBJ1-1; 7 positions match TRBD1. Trimming at V came to 7 bases and at J to 4 bases, leaving 10 bases not matched to a gene. Germline assignment: CDR1 SGHRS and CDR2 YFSETQ. The CDR3 length is 14 residues.

This clonotype was recorded a few times. V and J are TRBV5-1 and TRBJ2-5; D might be TRBD2 (6 bases). CDR1 SGHRS and CDR2 YFSETQ come from the germline V gene. Trimming pared 5 bases from V and 2 bases from J, leaving 10 bases between. This CDR3 is built from 13 residues. The CDR3 nucleotides are TGCGCCAGCAGTTTAGCGGCTCAAGAGACCCAGTACTTC. Translation: CASSLAAQETQYF.

V and J are TRBV7-2 and TRBJ2-5; 9 bases map to TRBD2. Germline V gene sequence: CDR1 SGHTA, CDR2 FQGNSA. The CDR3 runs to 14 residues. V gave up 5 bases and J gave up 5 bases; unmatched junction bases: 6. CDR3: CASSVGLAVETQYF. The CDR3 DNA is TGTGCCAGCAGCGTGGGACTAGCTGTGGAGACCCAGTACTTC.

Regarding this clonotype: A read error may be the cause here, since a much bigger clone is one base away. This likely comes from a read error, as the CDR3 has no conserved phenylalanine or tryptophan at its end. The chain recombines TRBV7-9 with TRBJ2-7; D call uncertain. V was trimmed by 0 bases and J by 0 bases, leaving 12 bases between them. The CDR3 is 16 residues long. Germline V gene sequence: CDR1 SEHNR, CDR2 FQNEAQ (reference sequence). CDR3 nucleotide sequence: TGTGCCAGCAGCTTAGCCTCAGTTTATAGCTCCTACGAGCAGTACCTC. This sequence encodes CASSLASVYSSYEQYL.

Only a few counts were recorded for this clonotype. The J gene is TRBJ1-5, the V gene TRBV11-2, with D unresolved. CDR3 length equals 12 residues. The germline CDR1 and CDR2 sequences are SGHAT and FQNNGV. V lost 5 bases, J lost 2 bases, and 4 bases lay in between. The CDR3 DNA is TGTGCCAGCAGCCACGGCAATCAGCCCCAGCATTTT. Its protein product is CASSHGNQPQHF.

This clonotype was seen more than once but under ten times. The CDR3 spells CASSLEGAFF. The CDR3 DNA is TGTGCCAGCAGCTTGGAGGGAGCTTTCTTT. The V gene is TRBV7-9, the J gene TRBJ1-1; no definite D call. This CDR3 region has 10 residues. The germline V gene encodes CDR1 SEHNR and CDR2 FQNEAQ (reference sequence). With 3 bases removed from V and 10 bases from J, the gap between germline ends came to 6 bases.

This chain joins TRBV20-1 and TRBJ1-2; the D gene is possibly TRBD1 (6 bases). Germline V gene data show CDR1 as DFQATT and CDR2 as SNEGSKA (reference sequence). V lost 5 bases, J lost 12 bases, and 16 bases lay in between. The CDR3 sequence is 11 residues long. CDR3 nucleotides: TGCAGTGCTTCATACAGGGTAGCCGACACCTTC. Its protein is CSASYRVADTF.

This clonotype has a count of ten or more. The V call is TRBV12-3 or TRBV12-4, the J call TRBJ2-1; a weak D match, TRBD2 (6 bases). V was shortened by 6 bases and J by 5 bases, with 20 bases between the two germline ends. The CDR3 contains 16 residues. CDR3 bases: TGTGCCAGCAGCCCGAGGGTCGGGGGAGCGGACAATGAGCAGTTCTTC. As protein: CASSPRVGGADNEQFF.